This TCR beta chain derives from a study of blood T cell repertoires in COVID-19. Study details: Researchers got acute and convalescent COVID-19 samples from the United States, Italy and Spain. PBMCs, B-cell-depleted T cells, or T cells provided the cDNA or gDNA that made up the material.

Measured with immunoSEQ multiplex PCR; TCRdb has only the in-frame clones, and not every one. This sample yields around 220,000 clones, of which just over 85% are seen a single time; approximately 4.8% belongs to the top ten. The CDR3 covers 14 residues. V dropped 2 bases and J dropped 7 bases, with 15 bases sitting between them. CDR1 and CDR2 from the germline V gene are SGHRS and YFSETQ. The sequenced material came from peripheral blood. This chain links TRBV5-1 with TRBJ1-1; D ambiguous. This TCR was sampled from a man aged 50 or older with acute or convalescent COVID-19. CDR3 sequence (DNA): TGCGCCAGCAGCTTTCGCGAAGGAGCGGGTGAAGCTTTCTTT. This codes for CASSFREGAGEAFF.